Sequencing of this T cell receptor (beta chain) was carried out in a study of T cell responses to AZD1222 COVID-19 vaccine. Profiled with immunoSEQ multiplex PCR; TCRdb holds only in-frame clones, not every one. The sample holds around 270,000 clones, about 94% seen once. Study outcomes and limitations: Targets within unmutated variant regions were reportedly found for nearly half of spike-specific TCRs.

CDR1 is SNHLY, CDR2 FYNNEI, per germline. This CDR3 has 15 residues. Trimming took 6 bases from V and 7 from J; bases not matched to a gene: 10. As regards this clone: Its antigen is as yet unknown.

V gene TRBV2 combines with J gene TRBJ2-2; TRBD2 matches at 8 bases. This sequence was found in an adult who received the AZD1222 COVID-19 vaccine. The sequenced sample was peripheral blood, obtained 28 days after the second AZD1222 dose. CDR3 sequence: CASRQAAGDIGELFF. The CDR3 DNA reads as TGTGCCAGCAGACAGGCAGCGGGAGATATCGGGGAGCTGTTTTTT.